Listed below are T cell receptor beta chains from one sample, sequenced in a study of T cell responses to AZD1222 COVID-19 vaccine. Clones were sequenced by immunoSEQ multiplex PCR, and TCRdb holds only the in-frame ones, with some missing. The top ten hold around 7% of the sample, which has 100,000 to 150,000 clones, about nine tenths seen once. The specimen comprised peripheral blood, sampled on day 0 of AZD1222 vaccination. The source is an adult in good health. Both conserved end residues are part of each CDR3. Each record gives: D gene, J gene, V gene, clone size, CDR3 protein, CDR3 DNA. The D gene is left open where the match is weak. The listing skips clone size in some rows; elsewhere it reads once, few, many or a size class.

d_gene: .
j_gene: TRBJ2-7
v_gene: TRBV28
abundance: .
CDR3aa: CASSLSQGNTYEQYF
CDR3nt: TGTGCCAGCAGTTTATCTCAGGGAAACACCTACGAGCAGTACTTC

d_gene: .
j_gene: TRBJ1-1
v_gene: TRBV3-1/TRBV3-2
abundance: .
CDR3aa: CASSQERGLNTEAFF
CDR3nt: TGTGCCAGCAGCCAAGAAAGGGGTTTGAACACTGAAGCTTTCTTT

d_gene: .
j_gene: TRBJ1-1
v_gene: TRBV30
abundance: .
CDR3aa: CAWSPPQGYTEAFF
CDR3nt: TGTGCCTGGAGCCCACCTCAGGGATACACTGAAGCTTTCTTT

d_gene: .
j_gene: TRBJ2-2
v_gene: TRBV23-1
abundance: .
CDR3aa: CASSPSPAGNTGELFF
CDR3nt: TGCGCCAGCAGTCCCTCCCCAGCGGGGAACACCGGGGAGCTGTTTTTT

d_gene: TRBD2
j_gene: TRBJ2-3
v_gene: TRBV15
abundance: .
CDR3aa: CATSREAGGTDTQYF
CDR3nt: TGTGCCACCAGCAGAGAAGCGGGGGGCACAGATACGCAGTATTTT

d_gene: .
j_gene: TRBJ1-3
v_gene: TRBV7-9
abundance: .
CDR3aa: CASSITSSGNTIYF
CDR3nt: TGTGCCAGCAGTATTACCTCCTCTGGAAACACCATATATTTT

d_gene: TRBD2
j_gene: TRBJ2-5
v_gene: TRBV7-9
abundance: .
CDR3aa: CASSLSGGAYETQYF
CDR3nt: TGTGCCAGCAGCCTTAGCGGGGGGGCCTATGAGACCCAGTACTTC

d_gene: .
j_gene: TRBJ1-2
v_gene: TRBV28
abundance: .
CDR3aa: CASSLTGVGYGYTF
CDR3nt: TGTGCCAGCAGTCTGACAGGCGTGGGCTATGGCTACACCTTC

d_gene: .
j_gene: TRBJ2-2
v_gene: TRBV19
abundance: .
CDR3aa: CASKLGGTNTGELFF
CDR3nt: TGTGCCAGTAAGTTGGGCGGGACGAACACCGGGGAGCTGTTTTTT

d_gene: .
j_gene: TRBJ2-1
v_gene: TRBV5-1
abundance: .
CDR3aa: CASSLLGGSYNEQFF
CDR3nt: TGCGCCAGCAGCTTGTTAGGGGGCTCCTACAATGAGCAGTTCTTC

d_gene: .
j_gene: TRBJ1-5
v_gene: TRBV9
abundance: .
CDR3aa: CASSVGFGNQPQHF
CDR3nt: TGTGCCAGCAGCGTAGGTTTCGGCAATCAGCCCCAGCATTTT

d_gene: TRBD2
j_gene: TRBJ2-1
v_gene: TRBV27
abundance: .
CDR3aa: CASGTVGGGEQFF
CDR3nt: TGTGCCAGCGGGACCGTCGGCGGGGGGGAGCAGTTCTTC

d_gene: TRBD1
j_gene: TRBJ2-2
v_gene: TRBV4-2
abundance: .
CDR3aa: CASSQDRGPNTGELFF
CDR3nt: TGTGCCAGCAGCCAGGACAGGGGGCCGAACACCGGGGAGCTGTTTTTT

d_gene: TRBD1
j_gene: TRBJ2-7
v_gene: TRBV3-1/TRBV3-2
abundance: .
CDR3aa: CASSPSGQGSDEQYF
CDR3nt: TGTGCCAGCAGCCCCTCGGGACAGGGGAGTGACGAGCAGTACTTC

d_gene: .
j_gene: TRBJ1-2
v_gene: TRBV7-2
abundance: .
CDR3aa: CASSRRTANYGYTF
CDR3nt: TGTGCCAGCAGCCGGCGGACGGCAAACTATGGCTACACCTTC

d_gene: .
j_gene: TRBJ2-3
v_gene: TRBV27
abundance: .
CDR3aa: CASSSRGLGQGTDTQYF
CDR3nt: TGTGCCAGCAGTTCTCGGGGGTTGGGGCAGGGCACAGATACGCAGTATTTT

d_gene: .
j_gene: TRBJ2-2
v_gene: TRBV21-1
abundance: once
CDR3aa: CASSNWWGAAGELFF
CDR3nt: TGTGCCAGCAGCAATTGGTGGGGGGCGGCCGGGGAGCTGTTTTTT